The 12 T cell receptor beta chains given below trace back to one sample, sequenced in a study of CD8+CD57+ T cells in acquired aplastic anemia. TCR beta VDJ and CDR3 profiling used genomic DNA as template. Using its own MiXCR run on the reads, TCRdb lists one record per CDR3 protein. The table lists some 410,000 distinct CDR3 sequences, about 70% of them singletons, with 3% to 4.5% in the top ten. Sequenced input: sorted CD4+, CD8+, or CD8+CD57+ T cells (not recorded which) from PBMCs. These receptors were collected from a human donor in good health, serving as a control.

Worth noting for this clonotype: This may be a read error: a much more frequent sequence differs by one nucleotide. DNA for the CDR3: TGTGCCAGCTCACCAGGGTATGACTACGAGCAGTACTTC. Translated, it gives CASSPGYDYEQYF. V gene TRBV18 combines with J gene TRBJ2-7; D ambiguous. CDR1 and CDR2 from the germline V gene are KGHSH and LQKENI. CDR3 length: 13 residues. The germline V and J ends were trimmed by 2 bases and 3 bases, with 8 bases remaining between them.

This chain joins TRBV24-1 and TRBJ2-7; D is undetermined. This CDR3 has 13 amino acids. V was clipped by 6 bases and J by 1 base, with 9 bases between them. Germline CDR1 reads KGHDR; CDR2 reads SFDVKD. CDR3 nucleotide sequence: TGTGCCACCAGTCCCCTCGGATCCTACGAGCAGTACTTC. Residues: CATSPLGSYEQYF.

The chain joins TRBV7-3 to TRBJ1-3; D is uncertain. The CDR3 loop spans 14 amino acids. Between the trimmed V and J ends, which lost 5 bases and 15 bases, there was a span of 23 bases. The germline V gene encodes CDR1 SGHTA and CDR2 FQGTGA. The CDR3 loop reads CASSVMGSGNSTYF. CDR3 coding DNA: TGTGCCAGCAGCGTAATGGGCTCTGGAAACAGCACATATTTT.

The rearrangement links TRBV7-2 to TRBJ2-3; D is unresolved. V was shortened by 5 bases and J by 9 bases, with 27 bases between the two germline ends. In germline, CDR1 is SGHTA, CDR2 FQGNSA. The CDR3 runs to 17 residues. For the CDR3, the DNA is TGTGCCAGCAGCCAATCCGAGGTAGGGCGTTCTTCACCCACGCAGTATTTT. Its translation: CASSQSEVGRSSPTQYF.

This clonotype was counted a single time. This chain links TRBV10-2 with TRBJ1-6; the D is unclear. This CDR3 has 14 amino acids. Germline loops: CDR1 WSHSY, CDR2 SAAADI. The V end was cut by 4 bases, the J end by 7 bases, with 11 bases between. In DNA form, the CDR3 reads TGCGCCAGCAGTGTGTCGGGTGAGAATTCACCCCTCCACTTT. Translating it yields CASSVSGENSPLHF.

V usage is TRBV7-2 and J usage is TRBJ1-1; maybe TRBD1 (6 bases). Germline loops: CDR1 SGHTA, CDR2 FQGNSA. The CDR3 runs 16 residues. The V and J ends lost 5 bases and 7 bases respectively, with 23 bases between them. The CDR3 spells CASSKGRGTLGYEAFF. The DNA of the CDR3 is TGTGCCAGCAGCAAGGGCCGGGGGACACTTGGCTATGAAGCTTTCTTT.

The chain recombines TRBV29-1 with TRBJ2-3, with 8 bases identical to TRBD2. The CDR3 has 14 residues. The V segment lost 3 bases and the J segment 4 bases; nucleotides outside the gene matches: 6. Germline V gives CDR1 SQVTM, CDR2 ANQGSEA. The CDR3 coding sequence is TGCAGCGTTGATTTAGCGGGGACCCCAGATACGCAGTATTTT. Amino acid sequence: CSVDLAGTPDTQYF.

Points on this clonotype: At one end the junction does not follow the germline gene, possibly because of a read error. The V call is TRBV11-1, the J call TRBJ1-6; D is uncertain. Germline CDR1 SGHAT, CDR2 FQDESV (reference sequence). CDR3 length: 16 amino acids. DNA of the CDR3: TGTGACAGCAGCTTACAACCGGGTCAGGATAATTCACCCCTCCACTTT. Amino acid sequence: CDSSLQPGQDNSPLHF.

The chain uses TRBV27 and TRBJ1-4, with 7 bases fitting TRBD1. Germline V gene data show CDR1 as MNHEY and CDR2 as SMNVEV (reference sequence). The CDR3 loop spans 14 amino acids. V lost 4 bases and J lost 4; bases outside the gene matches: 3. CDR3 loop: CASSSGQLNEKLFF. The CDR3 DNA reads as TGTGCCAGCAGTTCGGGACAGCTTAATGAAAAACTGTTTTTT.

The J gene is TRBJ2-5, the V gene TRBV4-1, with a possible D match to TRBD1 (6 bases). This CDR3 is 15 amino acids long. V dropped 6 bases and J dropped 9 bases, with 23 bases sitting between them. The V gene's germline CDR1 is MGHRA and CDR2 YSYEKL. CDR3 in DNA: TGCGCCAGCAGTAGTACAGGGACAACCGGTGGGGCCCAGTACTTC. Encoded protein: CASSSTGTTGGAQYF.

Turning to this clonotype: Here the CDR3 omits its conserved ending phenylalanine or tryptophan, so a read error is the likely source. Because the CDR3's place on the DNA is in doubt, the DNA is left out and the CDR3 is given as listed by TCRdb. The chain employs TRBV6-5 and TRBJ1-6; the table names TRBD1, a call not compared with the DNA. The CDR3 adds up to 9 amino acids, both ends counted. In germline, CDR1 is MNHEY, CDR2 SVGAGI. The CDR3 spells CASRPGTHS.

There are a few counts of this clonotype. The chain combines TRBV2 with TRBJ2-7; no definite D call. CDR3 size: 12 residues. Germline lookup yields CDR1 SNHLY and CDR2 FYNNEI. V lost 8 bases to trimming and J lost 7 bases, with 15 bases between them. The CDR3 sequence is CASLEPVGEQYF. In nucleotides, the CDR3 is TGTGCCAGCCTGGAACCAGTGGGTGAGCAGTACTTC.